Here is one TCR beta chain with its context. Its antigen is unidentified. This sample is drawn from a study of early stage breast cancer tumors. Overall study results and limits: Blood repertoires resembled normal breast more than tumor.

Each sample had two DNA replicates, about 0.5 ug blood or roughly 1.4 ug tissue. Method: immunoSEQ multiplex PCR; TCRdb's copy keeps in-frame clones and lacks some. Of nearly 25,000 clones listed, 60% to 70% are singletons. This TCR came from a person aged 55 to 69 with breast cancer. Sequencing was carried out using breast tumor tissue.

CDR3 loop: CASSRDRVTDTQYF. The CDR3 DNA is TGTGCCAGTAGTAGGGACAGGGTAACAGATACGCAGTATTTT. The chain joins TRBV19 to TRBJ2-3, with 9 bases lining up with TRBD1. This CDR3 spans 14 amino acids. Germline assignment: CDR1 LNHDA and CDR2 SQIVND (reference sequence). V shed 4 bases and J 3 bases; nucleotides not matched to a gene: 2.